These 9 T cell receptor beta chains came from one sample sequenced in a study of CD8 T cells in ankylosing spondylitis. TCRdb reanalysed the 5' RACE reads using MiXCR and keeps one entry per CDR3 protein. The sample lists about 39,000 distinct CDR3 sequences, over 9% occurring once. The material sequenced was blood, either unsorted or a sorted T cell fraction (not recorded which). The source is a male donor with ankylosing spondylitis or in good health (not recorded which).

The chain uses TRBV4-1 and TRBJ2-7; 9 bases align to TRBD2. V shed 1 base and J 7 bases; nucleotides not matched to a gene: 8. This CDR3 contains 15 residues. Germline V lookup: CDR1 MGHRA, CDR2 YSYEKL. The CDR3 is CASSQVAGGPGEQYF. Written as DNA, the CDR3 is TGCGCCAGCAGCCAAGTTGCGGGAGGGCCGGGAGAGCAGTACTTC.

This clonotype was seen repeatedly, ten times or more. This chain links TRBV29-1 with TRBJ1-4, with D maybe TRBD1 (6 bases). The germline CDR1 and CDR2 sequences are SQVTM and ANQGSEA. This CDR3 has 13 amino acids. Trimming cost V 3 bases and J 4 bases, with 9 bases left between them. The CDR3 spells CSVDEGGNEKLFF. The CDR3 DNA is TGCAGCGTTGACGAGGGGGGTAATGAAAAACTGTTTTTT.

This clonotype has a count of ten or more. CDR3 bases: TGTGCCAGCAGCCCCGCTCGAGACAGACCCAAAAATGAAAAACTGTTTTTT. Residues: CASSPARDRPKNEKLFF. This chain uses TRBV7-8 with TRBJ1-4, with D perhaps TRBD1 (5 bases). The CDR3 extends over 17 amino acids. Germline lookup yields CDR1 SGHVS and CDR2 FQNEAQ. The germline V and J ends were trimmed by 5 bases and 5 bases, with 21 bases remaining between them.

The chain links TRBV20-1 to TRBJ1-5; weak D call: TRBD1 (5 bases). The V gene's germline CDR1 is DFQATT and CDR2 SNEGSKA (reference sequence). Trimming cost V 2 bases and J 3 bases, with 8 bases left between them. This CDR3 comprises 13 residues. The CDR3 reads CSARRQNNQPQHF. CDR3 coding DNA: TGCAGTGCTAGAAGACAGAACAATCAGCCCCAGCATTTT.

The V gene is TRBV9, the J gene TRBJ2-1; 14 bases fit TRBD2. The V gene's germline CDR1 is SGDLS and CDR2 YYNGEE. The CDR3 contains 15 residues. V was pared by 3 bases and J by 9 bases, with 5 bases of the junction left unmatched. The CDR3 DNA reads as TGTGCCAGCAGCGACGGGACTAGCGGGAGTGGTGAGCAGTTCTTC. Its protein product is CASSDGTSGSGEQFF.

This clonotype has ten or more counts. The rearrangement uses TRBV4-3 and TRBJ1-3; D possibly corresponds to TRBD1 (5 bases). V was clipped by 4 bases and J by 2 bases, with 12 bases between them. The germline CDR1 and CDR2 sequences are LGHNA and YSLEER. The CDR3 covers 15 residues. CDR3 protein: CASSRDSAPGNTIYF. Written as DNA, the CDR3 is TGCGCCAGCAGCCGAGACAGCGCCCCTGGAAACACCATATATTTT.

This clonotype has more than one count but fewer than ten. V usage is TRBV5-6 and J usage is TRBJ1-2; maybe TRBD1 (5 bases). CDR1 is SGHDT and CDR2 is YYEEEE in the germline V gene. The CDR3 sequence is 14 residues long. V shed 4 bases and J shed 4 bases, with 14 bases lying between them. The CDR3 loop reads CASSPQGVSYGYTF. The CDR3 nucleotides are TGTGCCAGCAGCCCGCAGGGTGTCAGCTATGGCTACACCTTC.

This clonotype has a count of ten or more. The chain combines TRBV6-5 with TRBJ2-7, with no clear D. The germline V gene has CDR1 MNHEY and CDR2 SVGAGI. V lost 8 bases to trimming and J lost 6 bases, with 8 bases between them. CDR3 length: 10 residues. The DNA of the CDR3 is TGTGCCAGCGGCCCAGGCGAGCAGTACTTC. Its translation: CASGPGEQYF.

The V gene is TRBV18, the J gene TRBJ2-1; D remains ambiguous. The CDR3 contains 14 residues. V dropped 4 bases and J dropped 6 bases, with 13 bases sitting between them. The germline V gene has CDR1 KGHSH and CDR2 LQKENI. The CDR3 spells CASSLIKDRNEQFF. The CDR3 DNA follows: TGTGCCAGCTCACTCATTAAGGACCGCAATGAGCAGTTCTTC.